Following are 30 T cell receptor beta chains from one sample sequenced in a study of blood T cell repertoires in COVID-19. TCRdb's copy holds only in-frame clones and misses some; the assay was immunoSEQ multiplex PCR. In the table there are 200,000 to 250,000 clones, 65% to 85% of which are singletons. Material: peripheral blood. The origin of the receptors is a woman between 40 and 50 years old with active or convalescent COVID-19.

This chain uses TRBV19 with TRBJ1-3; D may be TRBD1 (6 bases). Looked up from germline, CDR1 is LNHDA and CDR2 is SQIVND (reference sequence). Trimming removed 1 base at V and 2 bases at J, with 15 bases between. This CDR3 is built from 17 residues. DNA for the CDR3: TGTGCCAGTAGTATAGGGGGGGGCAGGGCTGCTGGAAACACCATATATTTT. Amino acids: CASSIGGGRAAGNTIYF.

The J gene is TRBJ1-2, the V gene TRBV9; D might be TRBD1 (5 bases). This CDR3 is 13 amino acids long. The germline gives CDR1 SGDLS, CDR2 YYNGEE. The V end lost 7 bases, the J end lost 6 bases, and 16 bases lay between the germline ends. The CDR3 region is CASWGGPTNGYTF. The CDR3 DNA is TGTGCCAGCTGGGGCGGCCCCACGAATGGCTACACCTTC.

The V and J genes are TRBV7-9 and TRBJ1-2; the D gene is possibly TRBD1 (6 bases). Trimming pared 5 bases from V and 4 bases from J, leaving 20 bases between. Germline CDR1 is SEHNR and CDR2 is FQNEAQ (reference sequence). CDR3 length equals 16 residues. CDR3 sequence reads: CASSPGAQQGSYGYTF. CDR3 sequence (DNA): TGTGCCAGCAGCCCCGGGGCCCAACAGGGAAGCTATGGCTACACCTTC.

The chain is built from TRBV5-1 and TRBJ1-1; D gene unclear. V was trimmed by 0 bases and J by 2 bases, leaving 14 bases between them. This CDR3 has 16 residues. Germline loops: CDR1 SGHRS, CDR2 YFSETQ. The CDR3 reads CASSLAGGFLNTEAFF. CDR3 DNA: TGCGCCAGCAGCTTGGCAGGAGGCTTTCTTAACACTGAAGCTTTCTTT.

The J gene is TRBJ1-2, the V gene TRBV7-8, with D possibly matching TRBD1 (5 bases). CDR3 size: 15 residues. The germline gives CDR1 SGHVS, CDR2 FQNEAQ. Trimming cost V 3 bases and J 10 bases, with 21 bases left between them. In nucleotides, the CDR3 is TGTGCCAGCAGCTTGACAGCCCCCGGTTTAAGCATCTACACCTTC. Translation gives CASSLTAPGLSIYTF. The variable domain in full, with the rest retrieved from reference TRBV7-8 and TRBJ1-2, is GAGVSQSPRYKVAKRGQDVALRCDPISGHVSLFWYQQALGQGPEFLTYFQNEAQLDKSGLPSDRFFAERPEGSVSTLKIQRTQQEDSAVYLCASSLTAPGLSIYTFGSGTRLTVV.

The CDR3 sequence: CASSIGTGGNEQYF. CDR3 bases: TGTGCCAGCTCTATCGGGACAGGGGGGAACGAGCAGTACTTC. V usage is TRBV18 and J usage is TRBJ2-7, with 11 bases fitting TRBD1. This CDR3 has 14 amino acids. V lost 6 bases, J lost 5 bases, and 6 bases stayed unmatched. From germline, CDR1 is KGHSH and CDR2 LQKENI.

The chain joins TRBV19 to TRBJ2-2, with unresolved D. The CDR3 loop spans 15 amino acids. Germline-derived CDR1 and CDR2 are LNHDA and SQIVND (reference sequence). With 5 bases removed from V and 1 base from J, the gap between germline ends came to 11 bases. CDR3 in amino acids: CASSVRQRNTGELFF. CDR3 sequence (DNA): TGTGCCAGTAGTGTGCGGCAGAGGAACACCGGGGAGCTGTTTTTT.

In its sample, this clone was seen once. The chain employs TRBV12-3 or TRBV12-4 and TRBJ2-7, with D perhaps TRBD1 (6 bases). V shed 7 bases and J shed 6 bases, with 16 bases lying between them. CDR3 size: 13 residues. CDR3 in amino acids: CASTLQTRGEQYF. The CDR3 DNA reads as TGTGCCAGCACCCTACAGACCAGGGGCGAGCAGTACTTC.

This clone was detected once. This chain joins TRBV7-3 and TRBJ2-3; TRBD2 matches at 9 bases. The CDR3 is 17 amino acids. The V gene end was trimmed by 1 base and the J gene end by 6 bases; junction bases not matched to a gene: 11. CDR1 and CDR2 from the germline V gene are SGHTA and FQGTGA. The DNA for the CDR3 is TGTGCCAGCAGCTTAAGGGTTAGCGGGGGAAGAATGGATACGCAGTATTTT. Translated, it gives CASSLRVSGGRMDTQYF.

This clone has only one observation. The chain combines TRBV7-9 with TRBJ1-2; no firm D call. Per germline, CDR1 SEHNR and CDR2 FQNEAQ (reference sequence). V was cut by 6 bases and J by 4 bases, with 21 bases left in between. This CDR3 comprises 16 residues. Here the CDR3 reads CASRTVVGSLAYGYTF. The CDR3 coding sequence is TGTGCCAGCAGGACGGTGGTCGGGTCTCTCGCCTATGGCTACACCTTC.

This clone has more than one count but fewer than ten. This chain connects TRBV7-6 to TRBJ2-2; maybe TRBD2 (7 bases). CDR1 and CDR2 from the germline V gene are SGHVS and FNYEAQ. This CDR3 has 13 amino acids. Trimming cost V 6 bases and J 6 bases, with 11 bases left between them. CDR3 DNA sequence: TGTGCCAGCAGGACCGGGGGGCCCGGGGAGCTGTTTTTT. This encodes CASRTGGPGELFF.

The gene calls are TRBV9 and TRBJ2-7; D gene uncertain. The CDR3 totals 15 residues. Trimming pared 1 base from V and 0 bases from J, leaving 11 bases between. Looked up from germline, CDR1 is SGDLS and CDR2 is YYNGEE. The CDR3 DNA reads as TGTGCCAGCAGCGTATACCCCACGAGCTCCTACGAGCAGTACTTC. As protein: CASSVYPTSSYEQYF. The entire variable domain, with the rest obtained from reference TRBV9 and TRBJ2-7, is as follows: DSGVTQTPKHLITATGQRVTLRCSPRSGDLSVYWYQQSLDQGLQFLIQYYNGEERAKGNILERFSAQQFPDLHSELNLSSLELGDSALYFCASSVYPTSSYEQYFGPGTRLTVT.

The chain joins TRBV18 to TRBJ2-7, with 7 nucleotides matching TRBD1. Germline CDR1 reads KGHSH; CDR2 reads LQKENI. This CDR3 contains 14 residues. V dropped 3 bases and J dropped 6; count of bases not matched to a gene: 8. This CDR3 reads CASSPGAGTAEQYV. As DNA, the CDR3 is TGTGCCAGCTCACCTGGCGCCGGGACAGCCGAGCAGTACGTC.

The chain couples TRBV28 to TRBJ1-5; tentative D call: TRBD1 (5 bases). CDR1 is MDHEN, CDR2 SYDVKM, per germline. CDR3 size: 12 residues. Trimming cost V 7 bases and J 2 bases, with 6 bases left between them. The CDR3 here is CASKTGNQPQHF. CDR3 in DNA: TGTGCCAGCAAGACAGGCAATCAGCCCCAGCATTTT.

This clone was counted a few times. The chain employs TRBV6-1 and TRBJ2-3; maybe TRBD2 (6 bases). The length of the CDR3 is 17 residues. Germline lookup yields CDR1 MNHNS and CDR2 SASEGT. V gave up 0 bases and J gave up 2 bases, with 15 bases separating them. The chain's CDR3 is CASSEAIGGGYTDTQYF. In nucleotides, the CDR3 is TGTGCCAGCAGTGAAGCGATCGGGGGTGGGTACACAGATACGCAGTATTTT.

The rearrangement uses TRBV5-1 and TRBJ2-7, with 7 bases aligning to TRBD2. In germline, CDR1 is SGHRS, CDR2 YFSETQ. V was pared by 1 base and J by 0 bases, with 4 bases of the junction left unmatched. The CDR3 contains 15 residues. The CDR3 loop is CASSLWGGSSYEQYF. In DNA form, the CDR3 reads TGCGCCAGCAGCTTGTGGGGAGGGAGCTCCTACGAGCAGTACTTC.

This chain links TRBV28 with TRBJ2-1; 9 bases fit TRBD1. The J segment lost 6 bases and the V segment lost 5 bases, leaving 8 bases of the junction unmatched. Germline V gives CDR1 MDHEN, CDR2 SYDVKM. The CDR3 runs to 15 residues. The CDR3 DNA sequence: TGTGCCAGCAGTAGTCCGGGACAGGGCAGCAATGAGCAGTTCTTC. As protein: CASSSPGQGSNEQFF.

The chain employs TRBV5-1 and TRBJ1-2; TRBD1 aligns across 11 bases. V gave up 3 bases and J gave up 5 bases; unmatched junction bases: 3. The CDR3 loop spans 14 amino acids. The germline V gene encodes CDR1 SGHRS and CDR2 YFSETQ. As DNA, the CDR3 is TGCGCCAGCAGCTCAGGGGACAGGGGGTATGGCTACACCTTC. Protein: CASSSGDRGYGYTF.

V and J are TRBV6-5 and TRBJ2-7; maybe TRBD2 (6 bases). The CDR3 extends over 15 amino acids. V lost 7 bases and J lost 1, with 17 bases in between. Germline V gene data show CDR1 as MNHEY and CDR2 as SVGAGI. The CDR3 sequence is CASTSPGTGSYEQYF. Here the CDR3 DNA reads TGTGCCAGCACCTCACCCGGGACTGGGTCCTACGAGCAGTACTTC.

V and J are TRBV29-1 and TRBJ1-2; D ambiguous. Trimming took 6 bases from V and 0 from J, leaving 11 bases between them. This CDR3 contains 13 residues. Germline CDR1 is SQVTM and CDR2 is ANQGSEA. CDR3 protein: CSVRELSNYGYTF. In DNA, the CDR3 is TGCAGCGTGAGGGAGCTATCTAACTATGGCTACACCTTC.

The CDR3 loop reads CASSPQDNNQPQHF. In nucleotides, the CDR3 is TGTGCCAGCAGCCCCCAGGATAACAATCAGCCCCAGCATTTT. The chain carries TRBV7-9 and TRBJ1-5; D unclear. The germline V gene encodes CDR1 SEHNR and CDR2 FQNEAQ (reference sequence). The CDR3 is 14 amino acids. The V end was cut by 5 bases, the J end by 3 bases, with 11 bases between. Variable domain in full (rest from reference TRBV7-9 and TRBJ1-5): DTGVSQNPRHKITKRGQNVTFRCDPISEHNRLYWYRQTLGQGPEFLTYFQNEAQLEKSRLLSDRFSAERPKGSFSTLEIQRTEQGDSAMYLCASSPQDNNQPQHFGDGTRLSIL.

The CDR3 protein is CASSQARTVSYEQYF. The CDR3 nucleotides read TGTGCCAGCAGCCAAGCTCGGACAGTCTCCTACGAGCAGTACTTC. V gene TRBV3-1 (or the pseudogene TRBV3-2) combines with J gene TRBJ2-7; tentatively, D is TRBD1 (6 bases). The CDR3 totals 15 residues. V was pared by 1 base and J by 0 bases, with 10 bases between. Germline CDR1 reads LGHDT; CDR2 reads YNNKEL (reference sequence).

This clone occurred many times. This chain joins TRBV4-1 and TRBJ2-2; a possible D gene is TRBD1 (6 bases). This CDR3 contains 16 residues. The V end lost 6 bases, the J end lost 7 bases, and 21 bases lay between the germline ends. Germline CDR1 and CDR2: MGHRA and YSYEKL. CDR3: CASSPTTGKIGGELFF. The CDR3, as DNA: TGCGCCAGCAGTCCGACTACAGGGAAGATTGGCGGGGAGCTGTTTTTT.

The chain recombines TRBV28 with TRBJ2-7; 9 bases align to TRBD2. The germline gives CDR1 MDHEN, CDR2 SYDVKM. The CDR3 is 16 residues long. Germline trimming cut 6 bases from V and 6 bases from J; bases unmatched to any gene: 15. CDR3 DNA: TGTGCCAGCAGCCCGGGGCGCGGGGGGGTGGTGTTCGAGCAGTACGTC. This gives the protein CASSPGRGGVVFEQYV.

This chain joins TRBV10-3 and TRBJ1-2; 7 nucleotides align to TRBD1. J was trimmed by 4 bases and V by 0 bases; bases with no gene match: 5. Germline V lookup: CDR1 ENHRY, CDR2 SYGVKD. The CDR3 contains 15 residues. CDR3 nucleotide sequence: TGTGCCATCAGTGAGTCGTTAGGGGACAGCTATGGCTACACCTTC. Translating gives CAISESLGDSYGYTF.

This chain joins TRBV5-1 and TRBJ2-1; TRBD2 aligns across 13 bases. The V gene's germline CDR1 is SGHRS and CDR2 YFSETQ. This CDR3 spans 17 amino acids. J gave up 7 bases and V 3 bases, and 10 bases lay outside the gene matches. CDR3 residues: CASSSPQLAGGPNEQFF. CDR3 bases: TGCGCCAGCAGCTCCCCTCAACTAGCGGGGGGGCCTAATGAGCAGTTCTTC.

The CDR3 bases are TGCGCCAGCAGCGTAGACAGGCCAGGGTACACCGGGGAGCTGTTTTTT. It yields the protein CASSVDRPGYTGELFF. The chain couples TRBV5-1 to TRBJ2-2; D might be TRBD1 (6 bases). The CDR3 runs 16 residues. Germline V CDR1 and CDR2: SGHRS, YFSETQ. Trimming stripped 4 bases from V and 3 bases from J, with 16 bases between.

Notes on this clone: This specimen includes other DNA sequences encoding the same CDR3. The rearrangement links TRBV3-1 (or the pseudogene TRBV3-2) to TRBJ2-7; 7 bases line up with TRBD1. Germline V gene lookup returns CDR1 LGHDT and CDR2 YNNKEL (reference sequence). The CDR3 runs 12 residues. The V segment lost 4 bases and the J segment 3 bases; nucleotides outside the gene matches: 0. The CDR3 spells CASSRQGYEQYF. CDR3 sequence (DNA): TGTGCCAGCAGCCGACAGGGCTACGAGCAGTACTTC.

With regard to this clone: This same CDR3 is encoded by further DNA sequences in the sample. J is TRBJ1-4 and V is TRBV5-1; D ambiguous. Trimming cost V 0 bases and J 5 bases, with 5 bases left between them. Germline V gene data show CDR1 as SGHRS and CDR2 as YFSETQ. This CDR3 has 13 amino acids. Here the CDR3 DNA reads TGCGCCAGCAGCTTGGGGCTCAATGAAAAACTGTTTTTT. It codes for CASSLGLNEKLFF.

This clone was observed at least ten times. The gene calls are TRBV7-2 and TRBJ1-2; 9 nucleotides align to TRBD1. The junction had 6 bases not matched to a gene; V was cut back by 5 bases and J by 2 bases. The CDR3 spans 15 residues. Per germline, CDR1 SGHTA and CDR2 FQGNSA. The CDR3 coding sequence is TGTGCCAGCAGCCGCAACAGGGGGCAGAACTATGGCTACACCTTC. Translating gives CASSRNRGQNYGYTF.